This record covers a single T cell receptor beta chain. In this sample, this clonotype turned up once. No antigen is known for it. The sample holds no much larger clone one base away, and base qualities are not on file. One read yields weak evidence. This specimen comes from a study of CD8+CD57+ T cells in acquired aplastic anemia (dated by TCRdb to the late 2010s). Concerning the study at large: A mean of roughly 3.2 ug of DNA, ranging from about 0.19 to 30 ug, was extracted from sorted CD4+ and CD8+ cells. CD8+CD57+ expansion was defined as a frequency above the mean frequency observed in healthy subjects. Study-wide conclusions, independent of this receptor: Patients and healthy controls showed no significant difference in CD8+ Simpson's diversity (P=0.060). Around 28 CD8+ CDR3 sequences were found to be shared between patients and controls, but these sequences appeared to be highly expressed in patients and within the immunodominant clones of the patients.

Expansion of CD8+CD57+ cells had been shown by flow cytometry in the patients chosen for sequencing. Every patient had severe acquired aplastic anemia, diagnosed using the International Study of Aplastic Anemia and Agranulocytosis and Camitta criteria. No patient had received any therapy when blood was sampled. In this study, sorted CD4+ and CD8+ T cells from the blood of healthy subjects and of severe aplastic anemia patients had their TCR repertoires deep-sequenced. Patients were enrolled under clinicaltrials.gov protocols 00001620, 01623167, 00001397, 00071045, 00081523 and 00961064 in the USA. Ficoll-Paque density gradient centrifugation was used to isolate peripheral blood mononuclear cells. CD4+ and CD8+ T cells were sorted by FACS or magnetic beads before DNA extraction. Measured from the cysteine to the valine, the CDR3 is 12 residues long. Solely the CDR3 DNA is kept, with 36 bases framed from the first base. CDR1 and CDR2, per the germline V gene, are SQVTM and ANQGSEA. Trimming removed 8 bases from V and 5 bases from J, leaving 16 bases between the germline ends.

Profiling of TCR beta VDJ combinations and CDR3 sequences used genomic DNA as the template. An Illumina HiSeq 2000 was used for TCR repertoire sequencing. The original methods were these. Repertoire assessment relied on Simpson's diversity index, CDR3 size and DJ length profiles, and TRBV/TRBJ rearrangement plots. Whichever DNA sequence was most abundant in the deep sequencing data was defined as the immunodominant clone. CDR3 amino acid sequences were checked for sharing across subjects and were also compared against the VDJdb database and published repertoires. Clones were called with MiXCR by TCRdb after fastp trimmed the public reads at Q25, and only in-frame beta chains were retained. Every entry covers one CDR3 protein and lists the most common genes and DNA from its rows. TCRdb's processing, not the authors' own work, is the source of the V and J calls. The sample table holds roughly 160,000 distinct CDR3 sequences, of which over 55% were seen once. The ten biggest clones cover about 50% of the sample.

The TCR comes from a human donor with aplastic anemia. This chain is built from TRBV29-1 and TRBJ2-7; the D gene assignment is perhaps TRBD1 or TRBD2, with each matching 5 bases. The sample was sorted CD4+, CD8+, or CD8+CD57+ T cells (not recorded which) from PBMCs. Here the CDR3 is given as CSSRRDVDEQYV. The sequence in DNA is TGCAGCAGTCGACGGGACGTAGACGAGCAGTACGTC.